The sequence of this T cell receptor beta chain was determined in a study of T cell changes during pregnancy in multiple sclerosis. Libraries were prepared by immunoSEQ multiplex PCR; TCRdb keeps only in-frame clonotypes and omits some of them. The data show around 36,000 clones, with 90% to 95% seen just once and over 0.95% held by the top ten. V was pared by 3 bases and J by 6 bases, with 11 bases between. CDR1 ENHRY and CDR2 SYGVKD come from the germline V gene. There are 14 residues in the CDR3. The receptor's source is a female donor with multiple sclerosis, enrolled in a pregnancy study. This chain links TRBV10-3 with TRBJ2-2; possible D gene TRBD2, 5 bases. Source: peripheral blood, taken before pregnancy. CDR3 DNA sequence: TGTGCCATCAGTGATAGTGGGAGACCCGGGGAGCTGTTTTTT. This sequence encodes CAISDSGRPGELFF.